One T cell receptor (beta chain) is described in this entry. It lacks a known antigen. Per-nucleotide qualities are absent, and no much larger clonotype sits a single base away. The time point label corresponds to: baseline before first vaccination. The vaccinee samples were drawn from two UK trials, COV001 and COV002, one of which was a single-blind randomized controlled phase 2/3 trial testing AZD1222 (ChAdOx1 nCoV-19) in healthy adults. For TCRbeta chain sequencing, PBMC samples were collected from trial participants at day 0 and at day 28 after the second dose. This specimen comes from a study of T cell responses to AZD1222 COVID-19 vaccine (dated by TCRdb to 2020 to 2022). As for the study more broadly: AZD1222 recipients given second doses at about 4 weeks or at about 12 weeks were pooled, since spike-specific TCR depth and breadth were not found to differ between the two schedules. TCR sequencing was performed for 230 to 250 trial participants, of whom 207 were given two doses of AZD1222 and around 25 were given two doses of MenACWY control vaccine. Trial participants were enrolled into age subgroups of 18-55, 56-69 and 70-plus years, which contained about 150, 28 and 57 TCR-sequenced participants, respectively.

Broad study findings and their caveats: After two AZD1222 doses, both the breadth and the depth of spike-specific TCRs were significantly higher than at day 0 and than in MenACWY recipients. CD4 TCRs associated with the vaccine covered the entire spike protein, and the dominant responses were in regions 160-218 and 743-854. The 56-69-year group was small, and its depth increase did not reach significance, likely because of low power. Conclusions about previously exposed vaccinees are limited because only six or seven AZD1222 recipients were SARS-CoV-2 seropositive at baseline. Nearly half of unique spike-specific TCRs reportedly recognized epitopes outside regions mutated in the B.1.351 and B.1.1.7 variants. Because no day 14 peak-response samples were available, repertoires were characterized only after the peak T cell response. Most participants were white British and females outnumbered males, and the authors suggested that clonal diversity may have been underestimated.

The CDR3 regions of human TCRbeta chains were analyzed by immunosequencing. Per the authors' processing: TCRs in the repertoires were compared against a reference library of SARS-CoV-2-specific TCRs that had been generated with the MIRA antigen-specificity platform. Breadth was defined as the fraction of unique TCRs that were SARS-CoV-2-associated, and depth was defined as the fraction of total T cells that were SARS-CoV-2-associated. Using the MIRA data, every spike-specific TCR was mapped to the spike region that the TCR reacted to and assigned to either a CD4 or a CD8 class. Log10-transformed breadth and depth values were compared by one-way ANOVA with Sidak's multiple comparisons tests. Here the immuneACCESS table is served through TCRdb, limited to in-frame sequences with V and J called. Missing clones are a known gap in these copies; in checked studies unresolved V genes cover under half, and the rest lacks a known reason. V and J calls plus clone size are reproduced from that table; the DNA served to infer D and trimming. The sample table holds about 120,000 clones, of which 90% to 95% were seen once. The ten most abundant clones make up about 3% of the sample.

Sequencing was performed on peripheral blood, taken on day 0 of AZD1222 vaccination. The origin of this receptor is an adult in good health.

The DNA sequence is as follows: TGCGCCAGCAGACCCGGAGGCAGCACCGGGGAGCTGTTTTTT. Its protein product is CASRPGGSTGELFF. The sequence links TRBV5-1 to TRBJ2-2, and perhaps TRBD2 as D gene, on 5 matching bases. In the germline V gene, CDR1 corresponds to SGHRS and CDR2 to YFSETQ. V loses 5 bases of germline sequence and J loses 4 bases, and the interval between the two ends is 12 bases. From cysteine to phenylalanine, the CDR3 is 14 amino acids long. The entry retains the CDR3 DNA only, 42 bases that are in frame from base 1.